This is a list of T cell receptor beta chains from one sample in a study of Graves' ophthalmopathy and Graves' hyperthyroidism. Via MiXCR, TCRdb re-called the multiplex PCR reads, giving one row per CDR3 protein. This sample has about 620,000 distinct CDR3 sequences; approximately 22% occur once, and the top ten carry approximately 7%. The sequenced material came from peripheral blood. The receptors were sampled from a woman in her late teens or twenties with stable Graves' hyperthyroidism. Some clones in this sample may be carry-over from other donors' samples. Both conserved end residues are trimmed from each CDR3.

v_gene: TRBV19; j_gene: TRBJ2-2; CDR3aa: ASSGPGEAGELF
v_gene: TRBV27; j_gene: TRBJ2-5; CDR3aa: ASSFLGLVVGGGQQETQY
v_gene: TRBV20-1; j_gene: TRBJ2-5; CDR3aa: SARAVRDRETQY
v_gene: TRBV12-3/TRBV12-4; j_gene: TRBJ1-1; CDR3aa: ASNTRDGHTEAF
v_gene: TRBV25-1; j_gene: TRBJ1-1; CDR3aa: ASSERLGSTEAF
v_gene: TRBV10-3; j_gene: TRBJ1-1; CDR3aa: AISEPTLNTEAF
v_gene: TRBV11-1; j_gene: TRBJ1-2; CDR3aa: ASSLVERVSYT
v_gene: TRBV5-4; j_gene: TRBJ2-7; CDR3aa: ASSLVGLEQY
v_gene: TRBV20-1; j_gene: TRBJ2-7; CDR3aa: SARPILAGEKQY
v_gene: TRBV5-1; j_gene: TRBJ2-5; CDR3aa: ASSLAGTGKGRETQY
v_gene: TRBV6-1; j_gene: TRBJ2-7; CDR3aa: ASSELGAYEQY
v_gene: TRBV7-2; j_gene: TRBJ2-4; CDR3aa: ASSFGRKNIQY
v_gene: TRBV12-3/TRBV12-4; j_gene: TRBJ1-1; CDR3aa: ASSLRQGRAEAF
v_gene: TRBV11-1; j_gene: TRBJ2-5; CDR3aa: ASSPDRQETQY
v_gene: TRBV6-5; j_gene: TRBJ1-2; CDR3aa: ASSYSEEGGYT
v_gene: TRBV7-9; j_gene: TRBJ2-5; CDR3aa: ASSSQERGTQY
v_gene: TRBV2; j_gene: TRBJ2-5; CDR3aa: ANVAGPRETQY
v_gene: TRBV12-3/TRBV12-4; j_gene: TRBJ1-2; CDR3aa: ASSAGTPYGYT
v_gene: TRBV28; j_gene: TRBJ2-7; CDR3aa: ASSLESGRHSYEQY
v_gene: TRBV14; j_gene: TRBJ2-7; CDR3aa: SSRSFSGEQY
v_gene: TRBV27; j_gene: TRBJ2-5; CDR3aa: ASSLYTPRLSETQY
v_gene: TRBV6-1; j_gene: TRBJ1-2; CDR3aa: ASSPETGMAYGYT
v_gene: TRBV6-1; j_gene: TRBJ1-1; CDR3aa: ASSESSGMNTEAF
v_gene: TRBV20-1; j_gene: TRBJ1-1; CDR3aa: SAKPGQENTEAF
v_gene: TRBV14; j_gene: TRBJ1-2; CDR3aa: ASSRGGFYGYT
v_gene: TRBV12-3/TRBV12-4; j_gene: TRBJ1-2; CDR3aa: ASSLRGWGGYT
v_gene: TRBV4-1; j_gene: TRBJ2-5; CDR3aa: ASSQDSSETQY
v_gene: TRBV2; j_gene: TRBJ2-5; CDR3aa: ASSDPAGGLQETQY
v_gene: TRBV19; j_gene: TRBJ1-5; CDR3aa: ASSPPGGGGDQPQH
v_gene: TRBV12-3/TRBV12-4; j_gene: TRBJ2-7; CDR3aa: ASSVGGGFEQY
v_gene: TRBV6-1; j_gene: TRBJ1-1; CDR3aa: ASSESALVIAF
v_gene: TRBV12-3/TRBV12-4; j_gene: TRBJ2-2; CDR3aa: ASSLHRGDTGELF
v_gene: TRBV5-1; j_gene: TRBJ2-5; CDR3aa: ASSSPGVETQY
v_gene: TRBV28; j_gene: TRBJ2-4; CDR3aa: ASSFPWVAGGENIKY
v_gene: TRBV6-5; j_gene: TRBJ2-5; CDR3aa: ASALRRETQY
v_gene: TRBV10-2; j_gene: TRBJ1-1; CDR3aa: ASSETGSEAF
v_gene: TRBV4-2; j_gene: TRBJ2-2; CDR3aa: ASSQVTAPNTGELF
v_gene: TRBV6-1; j_gene: TRBJ1-5; CDR3aa: ASSDRTGGNQPQH
v_gene: TRBV6-2/TRBV6-3; j_gene: TRBJ1-5; CDR3aa: ASTQVGAGTYSNQPQH
v_gene: TRBV12-3/TRBV12-4; j_gene: TRBJ1-1; CDR3aa: ASSRDKKRWNTEAF
v_gene: TRBV6-4; j_gene: TRBJ1-1; CDR3aa: ASSDRGMNTEAF
v_gene: TRBV7-2; j_gene: TRBJ2-7; CDR3aa: ASSRGGLAGVYEQY
v_gene: TRBV19; j_gene: TRBJ2-7; CDR3aa: ASSQGGGAYEQY
v_gene: TRBV24-1; j_gene: TRBJ2-3; CDR3aa: ATSDSREITDTQY
v_gene: TRBV27; j_gene: TRBJ1-5; CDR3aa: ASWGAPNQPQH
v_gene: TRBV12-3/TRBV12-4; j_gene: TRBJ1-2; CDR3aa: ASSPKRTLNYGYT
v_gene: TRBV2; j_gene: TRBJ2-3; CDR3aa: ASSEETGPDTRY
v_gene: TRBV9; j_gene: TRBJ2-7; CDR3aa: ASSPGVGTETYEQY
v_gene: TRBV6-2/TRBV6-3; j_gene: TRBJ2-2; CDR3aa: ASSYFGASGAAAGTGELF
v_gene: TRBV6-5; j_gene: TRBJ2-5; CDR3aa: ASSYSSIGETQY
v_gene: TRBV25-1; j_gene: TRBJ1-1; CDR3aa: ASSEWGRNTEAF
v_gene: TRBV20-1; j_gene: TRBJ1-6; CDR3aa: SARGGTYSPLH
v_gene: TRBV5-1; j_gene: TRBJ2-7; CDR3aa: ASSLARGVYYEQY
v_gene: TRBV11-2; j_gene: TRBJ2-5; CDR3aa: ASSLTTSGGETQY
v_gene: TRBV6-5; j_gene: TRBJ1-6; CDR3aa: ASSSGQGNPSPLH
v_gene: TRBV5-1; j_gene: TRBJ1-1; CDR3aa: ASSSQMLGNTEAF
v_gene: TRBV12-3/TRBV12-4; j_gene: TRBJ2-7; CDR3aa: ASSVGQRYEQY
v_gene: TRBV12-3/TRBV12-4; j_gene: TRBJ1-1; CDR3aa: ASRPGTGGTEAF
v_gene: TRBV12-3/TRBV12-4; j_gene: TRBJ2-2; CDR3aa: ASSLRGGAAGELF